The entry that follows covers one TCR beta chain sequence. Its antigen remains undetermined. No quality values exist for individual bases; no much larger clone is one base distant. From each donor, a single peripheral blood sample of approximately 120 mL on average was drawn into heparinised tubes. A BD FACSAria II and a panel including CD45RO, CCR7, CD25, CD127, CD95 and CD27 were used to sort naive, central memory, regulatory and stem cell-like memory CD4+ T cells. All sorted populations exceeded 95% purity. PBMCs were isolated immediately by Lymphoprep density gradient centrifugation and stained directly without culture. Samples were stained and sorted in pairs, with one healthy donor and one patient per experiment, so that batch effects were minimized. The entire amount of isolated RNA was reverse transcribed using the High Capacity cDNA Reverse Transcription Kit, so the sequenced TCRB transcripts were expressed ones. Deep immunoSEQ sequencing was performed on naive, central memory and regulatory T cell samples, with an average of approximately 3.9 million total reads per sample. Sorted cells were lysed in RLT buffer, and RNA was extracted using DNase-treated RNeasy Micro or Mini kits according to cell number. To prevent cross-contamination, each cell subset was processed individually, whereas patient and healthy donor samples were processed jointly. Using the immunoSEQ multiplex PCR, TCRB sequences were amplified from cDNA into 87-bp fragments spanning the CDR3 region. Sequencing of the amplicons was performed on the Illumina HiSeq platform. In the original analysis: PCR bias was corrected computationally using synthetic template baselines, and reads within Hamming distance 2 were collapsed, with unmergeable singletons discarded. Reads were aligned to IMGT to assign V, D and J genes, CDR3 length, and insertions or deletions at six rearrangement sites. Within each subset, clonotype counts were normalized to the number of sorted cells before true diversity and Gini coefficients were calculated with the tcR R package. Repertoire sharing was quantified using the overlap coefficient calculated on TCRB nucleotide sequences. Out-of-frame TCRB sequences from naive cells were analyzed to stand in for the pre-selection repertoire. Not all clones reach the TCRdb copy of this immuneACCESS table, which keeps in-frame sequences only. Checked studies attribute under half of the gap to unresolved V genes and leave the rest unexplained. V and J calls and clone size are copied from that table; D and trimming were computed from the DNA. Here the sample has around 350,000 clones; around 12% occur a single time. Around 0.02% of the sample lies in the top ten.

The sample originates from a study of beta chain features in type 1 diabetes (dated by TCRdb to 2017 to 2018). Regarding the complete study: Patients and healthy donors did not differ in mean age, gender distribution, total cell number or subset yield. A total of 85 million to 110 million sorted cells were examined across all samples, and RNA yield correlated strongly with the number of cells per subset. The study compared TCRB repertoires of sorted circulating CD4+ T cell subsets between recently diagnosed type 1 diabetes patients and matched healthy donors. Whereas all 28 donors provided naive and central memory subsets, regulatory and stem cell-like memory subsets were isolated from just 8 patients and roughly 8 healthy donors. Study-level results and caveats: Patients with type 1 diabetes made fewer insertions and deleted more nucleotides at VDJ recombination sites, implying thymic rearrangement abnormalities. Type 1 diabetes patients showed a moderate but significant shortening of TCRB CDR3 length in all four CD4+ subsets. Because the HLA sub-analyses included only small numbers of individuals, any influence of HLA type on TCRB rearrangement was left unresolved. Because cDNA rather than genomic DNA was sequenced, highly expressing activated cells could have been over-represented, although no difference in activation and CD3 levels was found between groups. The naive, central memory and regulatory TCRB repertoires appeared to resemble one another more closely among patients than among healthy donors. PCR may preferentially amplify shorter templates, but because patient and control samples were amplified and corrected together, any resulting skew would affect both groups equally.

Including cysteine and phenylalanine, the CDR3 has 14 amino acids. Only CDR3 DNA remains: 42 bases, in frame from the first base. As encoded in the germline V gene, CDR1 is LGHNA while CDR2 is YSLEER. V loses 2 bases, J loses 3 bases, and the germline ends lie 5 bases apart. The sequenced sample was naive CD4+ T cells from blood. The sample's cell subset or site label is to be understood as: true naive CD4+ T cells. The receptor chain draws on TRBV4-3 and TRBJ1-6; no D segment can be confidently identified. The sequence came from a man between 18 and 35 years old in good health. The DNA sequence is TGCGCCAGCAGCCAACAGAACTATAATTCACCCCTCCACTTT. Protein translation: CASSQQNYNSPLHF.